The 5 T cell receptor beta chains below were found in one sample sequenced in a study of T cell repertoires in cytomegalovirus infection. The antigens of these receptors remain unknown. TCRdb fed the reads into MiXCR, producing one record per CDR3 protein. The data show under 50,000 distinct CDR3 sequences, roughly 20% seen once. Source material: PBMCs, sequenced either directly or after in vitro stimulation (not recorded which). These receptors all come from a human donor in good health (CMV status not recorded). Some clones in this sample may be carry-over from other donors' samples.

This clonotype occurred a few times. The J gene is TRBJ2-4, the V gene TRBV7-9; perhaps TRBD1 as D (6 bases). There are 18 residues in the CDR3. Trimming took 8 bases from V and 1 from J, leaving 24 bases between them. CDR1 is SEHNR and CDR2 is FQNEAQ in the germline V gene (reference sequence). As DNA, the CDR3 is TGTGCCAGCTCCCCCCACAGGGAAAGTCCTCTGGCCAAAAACATTCAGTACTTC. It encodes CASSPHRESPLAKNIQYF.

In its sample, this clonotype was seen many times. The V and J genes are TRBV7-2 and TRBJ2-6, with D unclear. The CDR3 spans 16 residues. Germline V gene lookup returns CDR1 SGHTA and CDR2 FQGNSA. V lost 9 bases to trimming and J lost 0 bases, with 15 bases between them. As DNA, the CDR3 is TGTGCCAGAGCCCACACCAATAACTCTGGGGCCAACGTCCTGACTTTC. It codes for CARAHTNNSGANVLTF.

This clonotype was seen ten or more times. The CDR3 here is CASSRVTSGPLVGTQYF. The CDR3 nucleotides are TGTGCCAGCAGCCGTGTGACTAGCGGTCCCCTTGTTGGTACGCAGTATTTT. V and J are TRBV7-2 and TRBJ2-3; 9 nucleotides agree with TRBD2. The V gene's germline CDR1 is SGHTA and CDR2 FQGNSA. The length of the CDR3 is 17 residues. V lost 5 bases and J lost 8; bases outside the gene matches: 17.

The table lists this clonotype with a few counts. The rearrangement joins TRBV20-1 to TRBJ2-7, with D maybe TRBD1 (5 bases). CDR1 is DFQATT, CDR2 SNEGSKA, per germline (reference sequence). The V gene lost 6 bases and the J gene lost 4 bases, with 13 bases spanning the gap. The CDR3 extends over 12 amino acids. The CDR3 coding sequence is TGCAGTGCACAAGGGGCAGGATACGAGCAGTACTTC. Encoded protein: CSAQGAGYEQYF.

This clonotype was counted between two and nine times. CDR3 protein: CANITGTSGYRENIQYF. DNA for the CDR3: TGCGCCAATATAACCGGGACTAGCGGGTATCGGGAAAACATTCAGTACTTC. The chain is built from TRBV4-3 and TRBJ2-4, with 12 bases matching TRBD2. In germline, CDR1 is LGHNA, CDR2 YSLEER. V shed 10 bases and J 5 bases; nucleotides not matched to a gene: 15. The CDR3 is 17 amino acids.